This T cell receptor (beta chain) was retrieved from a study of blood T cell repertoires in COVID-19. Overall study: From the United States, Italy and Spain came samples of acute and convalescent COVID-19. The analysed material was cDNA or gDNA that came from T cells, B-cell-depleted T cells, or PBMCs.

Germline V lookup: CDR1 MNHEY, CDR2 SVGAGI. Trimming cost V 4 bases and J 3 bases; bases outside gene matches: 3. The CDR3 runs to 14 residues. In the original analysis: By means of reference gene primer amplification, nucleated cell counts were estimated. The assay was immunoSEQ multiplex PCR, and TCRdb's table has in-frame clones only and misses some. V and J calls and clone size are those listed in that table; D and trimming were worked out from the DNA. In the table there are about 140,000 clones, 85% to 90% of which are singletons. The TCR originated in a woman aged 60-75 years with acute or convalescent COVID-19. The chain is built from TRBV6-5 and TRBJ2-1; the match to TRBD2 covers 7 bases. The specimen was peripheral blood. The CDR3 protein is CASSSGGSYNEQFF. The CDR3 DNA sequence: TGTGCCAGCAGTTCGGGCGGGAGCTACAATGAGCAGTTCTTC.